This T cell receptor (beta chain) was identified during a study of blood T cell repertoires in COVID-19. For the study at large: The samples span acute and convalescent COVID-19 from the United States, Italy and Spain.

CDR1 is SGHRS, CDR2 YFSETQ, per germline. The ends lost 4 bases at V and 3 bases at J; junction bases unmatched: 12. This CDR3 region has 18 residues. Here immunoSEQ multiplex PCR was the method, and the copy in TCRdb shows in-frame clones only, minus some. The data contain 15,000 to 20,000 clones, 70% to 90% of them seen just once; the ten biggest clones take up about 12%. The J gene is TRBJ2-3, the V gene TRBV5-1; 12 bases fit TRBD1. This clonotype was obtained from a human donor in a cohort sampled during active COVID-19. The sample consisted of peripheral blood. The CDR3 DNA is TGCGCCAGCAGCCGAACTGTTCTGGGACAGGGGGCAACAGATACGCAGTATTTT. It yields the protein CASSRTVLGQGATDTQYF.